This T cell receptor (beta chain) is drawn from a study of blood T cell repertoires in COVID-19. From germline, CDR1 is LGHDT and CDR2 YNNKEL (reference sequence). V shed 1 base and J 9 bases; nucleotides not matched to a gene: 7. CDR3 length equals 16 residues. The repertoire was sequenced with immunoSEQ multiplex PCR; TCRdb's copy has only in-frame clones and lacks some. The table shows 300,000 to 400,000 clones, with around 87% occurring only once. The receptor comes from a woman between 55 and 75 years old with COVID-19, enrolled during active disease. The gene calls are TRBV3-1 (or the pseudogene TRBV3-2) and TRBJ2-1; 12 bases line up with TRBD2. Specimen: peripheral blood. CDR3 DNA sequence: TGTGCCAGCAGCCAAGCCGGCCTAGCGGGGGGGCGTGAGCAGTTCTTC. Its protein product is CASSQAGLAGGREQFF.